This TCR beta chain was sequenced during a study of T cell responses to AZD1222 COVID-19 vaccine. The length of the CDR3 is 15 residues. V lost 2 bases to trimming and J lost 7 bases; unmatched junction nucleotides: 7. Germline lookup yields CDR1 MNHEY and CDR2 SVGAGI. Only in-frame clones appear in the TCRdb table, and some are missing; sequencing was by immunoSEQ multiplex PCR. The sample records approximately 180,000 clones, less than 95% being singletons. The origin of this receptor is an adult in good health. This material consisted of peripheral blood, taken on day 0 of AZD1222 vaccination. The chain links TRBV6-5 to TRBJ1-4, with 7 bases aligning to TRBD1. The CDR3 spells CASSYSRGSVEKLFF. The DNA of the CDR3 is TGTGCCAGCAGTTACAGCAGGGGGAGCGTTGAAAAACTGTTTTTT.